This TCR beta chain was retrieved from a study of identical twins. In germline, CDR1 is SGHTA, CDR2 FQGTGA. This CDR3 region has 14 residues. V lost 5 bases and J lost 5; bases outside the gene matches: 5. Each CDR3 protein gets one entry after TCRdb re-called the 5' RACE reads with MiXCR. The sample includes fewer than 900,000 distinct CDR3 sequences, around 20% of them seen just once. These data were also filed under a second study, of T cells expressing NK-cell markers.

The source is a woman between 18 and 29 years old in good health. The sample taken for sequencing was PBMCs. The gene calls are TRBV7-3 and TRBJ2-2; 7 positions agree with TRBD2. CDR3 DNA: TGTGCCAGCAGCCAACCCGGGGGGACCGGGGAGCTGTTTTTT. Protein product: CASSQPGGTGELFF. Combining the CDR3 with reference TRBV7-3 and TRBJ2-2 gives the whole variable domain GAGVSQTPSNKVTEKGKYVELRCDPISGHTALYWYRQSLGQGPEFLIYFQGTGAADDSGLPNDRFFAVRPEGSVSTLKIQRTERGDSAVYLCASSQPGGTGELFFGEGSRLTVL.